A single sample is the source of the 30 T cell receptor beta chains below, sequenced in a study of CD8+ T cells in alopecia areata. Isolated RNA was reverse transcribed into cDNA used as the sequencing template. TCRdb's copy holds only in-frame clones and misses some; the assay was immunoSEQ multiplex PCR. This sample carries around 3,200 clones, none of them present only once. Sequencing was carried out using lesional skin. These receptors were taken from a C3H/HeJ mouse with alopecia areata. The strain bears MHC haplotype H2-k.

This clone showed up just a few times. A far larger clone differs by one base, so this is likely a read error. Gene names refer to mouse genes. The read halts 4 residues ahead of the CDR3 end, with the missing end drawn from the germline J gene. Other DNA sequences in this sample translate to the same CDR3. The gene calls are TRBV13-1 and TRBJ1-2, with 12 nucleotides matching TRBD1. The CDR3 has 16 residues. J was trimmed by 3 bases and V by 4 bases; bases with no gene match: 7. Germline V CDR1 and CDR2: NSHNY, SYGAGN. CDR3 region: CASSRAGTGGHSDYTF. CDR3 DNA, as far as it was read: TGTGCCAGCAGTAGAGCTGGGACAGGGGGCCACTCC.

In its sample, this clone was seen many times. Germline and genes here are mouse. The CDR3 goes on 4 residues after the read ends, and that part is filled in from the germline J gene. This rearrangement joins TRBV31 to TRBJ2-7; no definite D call. The germline V gene encodes CDR1 GKSSPN and CDR2 SITVG. The CDR3 extends over 14 amino acids. Here the CDR3 reads CAWSRLNKNYEQYF. The covered CDR3 bases are TGTGCCTGGAGCCGATTAAACAAAAATTAT.

In its sample, this clone was seen many times. These gene names are mouse names. The read is 4 residues too short to cover the CDR3 end, so that end is filled in from the germline J gene. The chain carries TRBV19 and TRBJ2-3, with 11 positions matching TRBD1. CDR1 FNHDT and CDR2 SITEND come from the germline V gene (reference sequence). J gave up 3 bases and V 0 bases, and 3 bases lay outside the gene matches. The CDR3 contains 16 residues. The sequenced part of the CDR3 DNA is TGTGCCAGCAGTATAGACGGGACAGGGGGGGCAGAA. Its protein product is CASSIDGTGGAE. The full-length CDR3 reads as CASSIDGTGGAETLYF.

In the case of this clone: Mouse names are used for the genes. The CDR3 end is not reached by the read, which stops 4 residues before it; the germline J gene fills it in. The chain carries TRBV4 and TRBJ2-5; 12 bases align to TRBD2. The length of the CDR3 is 18 residues. Germline values: CDR1 LGHDT, CDR2 YNNKQL (reference sequence). With V trimmed by 5 bases and J by 0 bases, 9 bases remained unmatched. The CDR3: CASSVRDWGALNQDTQYF. CDR3 DNA (partial): TGTGCCAGCAGCGTCCGGGACTGGGGGGCTCTTAACCAAGAC.

This clone came up many times. Germline and genes here are mouse. The CDR3 end lies 4 residues beyond the end of the read and is filled in from the germline J gene. This chain uses TRBV5 with TRBJ2-7; 12 nucleotides line up with TRBD2. This CDR3 is 15 amino acids long. Germline V lookup: CDR1 LGHNA, CDR2 YNLKQL (reference sequence). V lost 2 bases, J lost 3 bases, and 2 bases stayed unmatched. The CDR3 bases that were read are TGTGCCAGCAGCCAACGGGACTGGGGGGTCTAT. It encodes CASSQRDWGVY. The CDR3 in full is CASSQRDWGVYEQYF.

This clone was found many times. The gene symbols are mouse symbols. The CDR3 goes on 4 residues after the read ends, and that part is filled in from the germline J gene. This chain joins TRBV13-3 and TRBJ2-1, with 9 nucleotides matching TRBD2. Germline V CDR1 and CDR2: NNHDY, SYVADS. Trimming at V came to 1 base and at J to 3 bases, leaving 2 bases not matched to a gene. The CDR3 sequence is 15 residues long. CDR3 DNA, as far as it was read: TGTGCCAGCAGTGATTGGGGGGGCGTCTATGCT. Protein product: CASSDWGGVYA. The whole CDR3 sequence is CASSDWGGVYAEQFF.

This clone was seen repeatedly, ten times or more. Gene names and germline match the mouse. The read falls 4 residues short of the CDR3 end, and the missing part is taken from the germline J gene. The rearrangement links TRBV13-2 to TRBJ1-1, with 7 bases fitting TRBD1. Germline loops: CDR1 NNHNN, CDR2 SYGAGS (reference sequence). Losses at the gene ends were 5 bases for V and 1 base for J; bases not matched to a gene: 8. This CDR3 region has 15 residues. The DNA read from the CDR3 is TGTGCCAGCGGGGGAGCCGGGACAGCGAACACA. Amino acid sequence: CASGGAGTANT. The full-length CDR3 reads as CASGGAGTANTEVFF.

This clone was observed at least ten times. The gene names here belong to mouse. The CDR3 extends 4 residues past the end of the read, so its final part is completed from the germline J gene. The rearrangement links TRBV1 to TRBJ1-1; maybe TRBD1 (5 bases). The germline gives CDR1 NSQYPW, CDR2 LRSPGD (reference sequence). The length of the CDR3 is 15 residues. V was pared by 0 bases and J by 0 bases, with 8 bases between. The CDR3 bases that were read are TGCACCTGCAGTGCAGAGAGGACATCAAACACA. This codes for CTCSAERTSNT. The CDR3 as a whole reads CTCSAERTSNTEVFF.

This clone occurred many times. Gene and germline names: mouse. The read gets to within 4 residues of the CDR3 end, and the germline J gene fills in the rest. The chain is built from TRBV13-1 and TRBJ2-7; D not resolved. The CDR3 has 13 amino acids. Germline V gene lookup returns CDR1 NSHNY and CDR2 SYGAGN. CDR3 sequence reads: CASSIMVLYEQYF. The covered CDR3 bases are TGTGCCAGCAGTATAATGGTTCTGTAT.

This clone was observed a few times. Gene labels here are mouse ones. The sequence runs out 4 residues before the end of the CDR3; the remainder is reconstructed from the germline J gene. The rearrangement uses TRBV1 and TRBJ2-2; perhaps TRBD1 as D (6 bases). Trimming took off 2 bases at V and 3 bases at J, with 10 bases between the two ends. The CDR3 is 15 residues long. Germline V gene sequence: CDR1 NSQYPW, CDR2 LRSPGD (reference sequence). The sequenced part of the CDR3 DNA is TGCACCTGCAGTGCAATCAGGGGAGACACCGGG. The encoded protein is CTCSAIRGDTG. The full CDR3 is CTCSAIRGDTGQLYF.

This clone came up many times. Gene names are the mouse ones. The CDR3 end falls 4 residues outside the read, so it is completed with the germline J gene. V usage is TRBV13-1 and J usage is TRBJ1-4, with 7 nucleotides matching TRBD1. Germline values: CDR1 NSHNY, CDR2 SYGAGN. CDR3 length equals 15 residues. Losses at the gene ends were 4 bases for V and 4 bases for J; bases not matched to a gene: 7. Incomplete CDR3 DNA: TGTGCCAGCAGTCAGGGGGGAAGGAACAACGAA. Amino acid sequence: CASSQGGRNNE. The full CDR3 is CASSQGGRNNERLFF.

This clone appeared many times. Mouse gene names and germline throughout. The CDR3 goes on 4 residues after the read ends, and that part is filled in from the germline J gene. The rearrangement joins TRBV13-2 to TRBJ2-2, with 8 positions matching TRBD2. Germline CDR1 reads NNHNN; CDR2 reads SYGAGS (reference sequence). The CDR3 extends over 14 amino acids. With 2 bases clipped from V and 3 bases from J, the junction kept 0 bases outside the gene matches. CDR3 in amino acids: CASGDWGDTGQLYF. Incomplete CDR3 DNA: TGTGCCAGCGGTGACTGGGGGGACACCGGG.

In this sample, this clone is medium-sized. The genes are named according to mouse. The CDR3 goes on 4 residues after the read ends, and that part is filled in from the germline J gene. The same CDR3 can be traced to other DNA sequences in this sample. The genes are TRBV13-3 and TRBJ2-1; 9 nucleotides align to TRBD2. Germline assignment: CDR1 NNHDY and CDR2 SYVADS. This CDR3 spans 14 amino acids. The V gene end was trimmed by 3 bases and the J gene end by 5 bases; junction bases not matched to a gene: 3. This CDR3 is CASSGTGGHAEQFF. CDR3 DNA (partial): TGTGCCAGCAGTGGAACTGGGGGGCATGCT.

In its sample, this clone was seen many times. Mouse germline and gene names are used. The read finishes 4 residues shy of the CDR3 end, and the germline J gene is used to complete it. This chain connects TRBV13-2 to TRBJ1-2; 9 nucleotides align to TRBD1. The germline CDR1 and CDR2 sequences are NNHNN and SYGAGS (reference sequence). CDR3 size: 13 residues. V dropped 6 bases and J dropped 1; count of bases not matched to a gene: 1. The part of the CDR3 DNA that was read is TGTGCCAGCGTGGGACAGGGAAACTCC. Encoded protein: CASVGQGNS. The entire CDR3 sequence reads CASVGQGNSDYTF.

This clone was detected many times. Genes here carry mouse names. The DNA ends 4 residues before the CDR3 does, and the rest of the CDR3 is filled in from the germline J gene. V gene TRBV14 combines with J gene TRBJ1-1, with 9 bases matching TRBD1. CDR1 and CDR2 from the germline V gene are SGHDT and FRDEAV. The length of the CDR3 is 13 residues. The CDR3 protein is CASSFRQGGEVFF. The sequenced part of the CDR3 DNA is TGTGCCAGCAGTTTCCGACAGGGGGGA.

This clone came up a few times. These gene names are mouse names. CDR3 DNA, as far as it was read: TGTGCCAGCAGTGAAGGACTGGGGGGGCCTGCT. Protein: CASSEGLGGPA. The CDR3 in its entirety is CASSEGLGGPAEQFF. The chain recombines TRBV13-1 with TRBJ2-1, with TRBD2 identical over 13 bases. The CDR3 end is not reached by the read, which stops 4 residues before it; the germline J gene fills it in. The germline gives CDR1 NSHNY, CDR2 SYGAGN. The CDR3 length is 15 residues. V was pared by 2 bases and J by 6 bases, with 2 bases of the junction left unmatched.

This clone was recorded a few times. Gene names are the mouse ones. The read comes to an end 4 residues before the CDR3 does, leaving the germline J gene to fill in the end. The V gene is TRBV5, the J gene TRBJ2-2; D unclear. Germline-derived CDR1 and CDR2 are LGHNA and YNLKQL (reference sequence). Trimming took 6 bases from V and 2 from J, leaving 10 bases between them. The CDR3 runs 14 residues. CDR3 DNA (partial): TGTGCCAGCAGTGATTCCCAGAACACCGGG. Protein sequence: CASSDSQNTG. The entire CDR3 protein reads CASSDSQNTGQLYF.

This clone was counted ten times or more. Gene names and germline match the mouse. The CDR3 goes on 4 residues after the read ends, and that part is filled in from the germline J gene. The V and J genes are TRBV19 and TRBJ1-4; no clear D gene. The length of the CDR3 is 15 residues. Germline V gene sequence: CDR1 FNHDT, CDR2 SITEND (reference sequence). V lost 2 bases to trimming and J lost 0 bases, with 8 bases between them. The sequenced CDR3 bases are TGTGCCAGCAGTATCCAGTCGATTTCCAACGAA. It translates to CASSIQSISNE. The CDR3 reads in full as CASSIQSISNERLFF.

Regarding this clone: A far larger clone differs by one base, so this is likely a read error. Genes and germline come from the mouse. The CDR3 extends 4 residues past the end of the read, so its final part is completed from the germline J gene. V gene TRBV4 combines with J gene TRBJ1-2; 8 nucleotides align to TRBD1. V lost 5 bases to trimming and J lost 0 bases; unmatched junction nucleotides: 2. This CDR3 has 14 amino acids. Germline V gene data show CDR1 as LGHDT and CDR2 as YNNKQL (reference sequence). CDR3 DNA, as far as it was read: TGTGCCAGCAGCCGGGACAGGACAAACTCC. Its translation is CASSRDRTNS. The complete CDR3 reads CASSRDRTNSDYTF.

This clone was picked up many times. The genes and germline here are from mouse. The CDR3 end is not reached by the read, which stops 4 residues before it; the germline J gene fills it in. This chain joins TRBV5 and TRBJ2-7; D remains ambiguous. The V gene's germline CDR1 is LGHNA and CDR2 YNLKQL (reference sequence). There are 12 residues in the CDR3. The DNA read from the CDR3 is TGTGCCAGCAGCCAAGTGAGGGAT. It specifies CASSQVRD. The CDR3 as a whole reads CASSQVRDEQYF.

In its sample, this clone was seen many times. Gene names and germline refer to mouse. The CDR3 extends 4 residues past the end of the read, so its final part is completed from the germline J gene. The chain is built from TRBV17 and TRBJ2-2; possible D gene TRBD1, 6 bases. Trimming pared 3 bases from V and 0 bases from J, leaving 8 bases between. CDR3 length: 15 residues. Germline V gives CDR1 MNHDT, CDR2 YYDKIL. CDR3 DNA, as far as it was read: TGTGCTAGCAGTAGGGACAGAACAAACACCGGG. This codes for CASSRDRTNTG. The CDR3 in full is CASSRDRTNTGQLYF.

This clone was counted ten times or more. The genes are named according to mouse. The CDR3 goes on 4 residues after the read ends, and that part is filled in from the germline J gene. The chain is built from TRBV1 and TRBJ2-2, with D hard to call. V lost 3 bases and J lost 0, with 8 bases in between. Germline CDR1 reads NSQYPW; CDR2 reads LRSPGD (reference sequence). This CDR3 has 15 amino acids. The covered CDR3 bases are TGCACCTGCAGTGCCCGTGCTGCAAACACCGGG. Amino acids: CTCSARAANTG. The whole CDR3 protein is CTCSARAANTGQLYF.

This clone is medium-sized within its sample. Gene names and germline refer to mouse. The read comes to an end 4 residues before the CDR3 does, leaving the germline J gene to fill in the end. V is TRBV19 and J is TRBJ1-1; tentatively, D is TRBD1 (6 bases). V was pared by 4 bases and J by 0 bases, with 13 bases between. The CDR3 is 15 amino acids. The germline V gene has CDR1 FNHDT and CDR2 SITEND (reference sequence). CDR3 bases read: TGTGCCAGCAGTCTCCGGGACATTGCAAACACA. Its translation is CASSLRDIANT. The full CDR3 protein reads CASSLRDIANTEVFF. The full variable domain, rest sourced from reference TRBV19 and TRBJ1-1, is GGIITQTPKFLIGQEGQKLTLKCQQNFNHDTMYWYRQDSGKGLRLIYYSITENDLQKGDLSEGYDASREKKSSFSLTVTSAQKNEMAVFLCASSLRDIANTEVFFGKGTRLTVV.

This clone appeared many times. These gene names are mouse names. The read halts 4 residues ahead of the CDR3 end, with the missing end drawn from the germline J gene. This sequence joins TRBV19 and TRBJ1-1, with a possible D match to TRBD1 (5 bases). This CDR3 has 13 residues. The germline CDR1 and CDR2 sequences are FNHDT and SITEND (reference sequence). Trimming left V 4 bases short and J 3 bases short, with 10 bases between. CDR3 amino acids: CASSLQQDTEVFF. The CDR3 bases that were read are TGTGCCAGCAGTCTTCAACAGGACACA. Full variable domain (rest looked up from reference TRBV19 and TRBJ1-1): GGIITQTPKFLIGQEGQKLTLKCQQNFNHDTMYWYRQDSGKGLRLIYYSITENDLQKGDLSEGYDASREKKSSFSLTVTSAQKNEMAVFLCASSLQQDTEVFFGKGTRLTVV.

In its sample, this clone was seen many times. The genes are named according to mouse. The read ends 4 residues early relative to the CDR3; the germline J gene fills the gap. The chain carries TRBV17 and TRBJ2-7; TRBD1 aligns across 10 bases. The J segment lost 3 bases and the V segment lost 6 bases, leaving 2 bases of the junction unmatched. The CDR3 totals 13 residues. Germline assignment: CDR1 MNHDT and CDR2 YYDKIL. The DNA read from the CDR3 is TGTGCTAGCAGCCGGGACAGGGGCTAT. This translates into CASSRDRGY. In full, the CDR3 is CASSRDRGYEQYF.

This clone came up many times. Mouse gene names and germline throughout. The read gets to within 4 residues of the CDR3 end, and the germline J gene fills in the rest. The gene calls are TRBV1 and TRBJ1-1; no definite D call. The CDR3 loop spans 13 amino acids. From germline, CDR1 is NSQYPW and CDR2 LRSPGD (reference sequence). Between the trimmed V and J ends, which lost 2 bases and 1 base, there was a span of 5 bases. The CDR3 spells CTCSAIGNTEVFF. The CDR3 bases that were read are TGCACCTGCAGTGCAATTGGGAACACA. Complete variable domain (other parts from reference TRBV1 and TRBJ1-1): VTLLEQNPRWRLVPRGQAVNLRCILKNSQYPWMSWYQQDLQKQLQWLFTLRSPGDKEVKSLPGADYLATRVTDTELRLQVANMSQGRTLYCTCSAIGNTEVFFGKGTRLTVV.

This clone was recorded at least ten times. Mouse names are used for the genes. The sequence runs out 4 residues before the end of the CDR3; the remainder is reconstructed from the germline J gene. The J gene is TRBJ2-5, the V gene TRBV13-2, with 8 bases matching TRBD1. CDR1 and CDR2 (germline): NNHNN, SYGAGS (reference sequence). V shed 3 bases and J 3 bases; nucleotides not matched to a gene: 0. This CDR3 has 13 residues. This CDR3 is CASGGQGQDTQYF. The part of the CDR3 DNA that was read is TGTGCCAGCGGTGGACAGGGGCAAGAC.

In this sample, this clone turned up many times. Genes and germline are mouse. The sequenced fragment ends 4 residues before the CDR3 boundary, so the rest is inferred from the germline J gene. This chain uses TRBV16 with TRBJ2-3; 8 bases line up with TRBD2. Per the germline V gene, CDR1 is SGHSA and CDR2 is FRNQAP. The V segment lost 1 base and the J segment 0 bases; nucleotides outside the gene matches: 3. CDR3 size: 16 residues. CDR3 sequence: CASSLALGGSAETLYF. Partial CDR3 DNA: TGTGCAAGCAGCTTAGCCCTGGGGGGAAGTGCAGAA.

This clone was detected many times. DNA and listed protein disagree at residue 11, so the protein shown here was translated from the DNA. Gene labels here are mouse ones. Coverage ceases 3 residues before the CDR3 finishes, and the germline J gene fills in the end. V usage is TRBV31 and J usage is TRBJ1-6, with 7 positions matching TRBD1. TRBJ1-6 is an ORF for which the function is uncertain. The CDR3 totals 14 residues. Germline CDR1 reads GKSSPN; CDR2 reads SITVG. The V and J ends lost 0 bases and 6 bases, in that order; junction bases with no gene match: 2. The CDR3 is CAWSLDRANSPLYF. The DNA read from the CDR3 is TGTGCCTGGAGTCTAGACAGGGCTAATTCGCCC.

Many counts were recorded for this clone. The listed genes are named as in mouse. With the read ending 4 residues before the CDR3 end, the germline J gene is used to fill in that end. V is TRBV15 and J is TRBJ2-1; 9 bases fit TRBD2. The trim removed 3 bases at V and 1 base at J, leaving 4 bases unmatched. CDR3 length: 16 residues. Germline V gene sequence: CDR1 SGHND, CDR2 FRSKSL. The CDR3 here is CASSFLDWGNYAEQFF. The sequenced part of the CDR3 DNA is TGTGCCAGCAGTTTCCTAGACTGGGGGAACTATGCT. The whole variable domain, filled in from reference TRBV15 and TRBJ2-1, reads DAGVTQTPRHEVAEKGQTIILKCEPVSGHNDLFWYRQTKIQGLELLSYFRSKSLMEDGGAFKDRFKAEMLNSSFSTLKIQPTEPKDSAVYLCASSFLDWGNYAEQFFGPGTRLTVL.